One and the same sample provided the 3 T cell receptor beta chains below, sequenced in a study of shared clonotypes between healthy human individuals. Terminally differentiated effector memory CD45RA+ cells were excluded from the naive CD8 cells, which were CD45RO-negative and positively selected for CCR7. Sequenced by immunoSEQ multiplex PCR; TCRdb stores in-frame clones only, minus some. The sample has millions of clones; about 95% are singletons. Specimen: naive CD8+ T cells sorted from blood. The receptors come from a man aged 18-30 years in good health.

This clone showed up just once. This chain joins TRBV5-1 and TRBJ2-5; D not resolved. The germline V gene has CDR1 SGHRS and CDR2 YFSETQ. This CDR3 is built from 13 residues. V lost 3 bases and J lost 4, with 10 bases in between. CDR3 loop: CASSYALGETQYF. CDR3 sequence (DNA): TGCGCCAGCAGCTATGCCCTCGGAGAGACCCAGTACTTC. The entire variable domain, with the rest obtained from reference TRBV5-1 and TRBJ2-5, is as follows: KAGVTQTPRYLIKTRGQQVTLSCSPISGHRSVSWYQQTPGQGLQFLFEYFSETQRNKGNFPGRFSGRQFSNSRSEMNVSTLELGDSALYLCASSYALGETQYFGPGTRLLVL.

As to this clone: Distinct nucleotide sequences in the sample also encode this CDR3. The gene calls are TRBV11-2 and TRBJ2-7, with D perhaps matching TRBD1 or TRBD2 (5 bases each). The V gene's germline CDR1 is SGHAT and CDR2 FQNNGV. The V end lost 1 base, the J end lost 4 bases, and 8 bases lay between the germline ends. CDR3 size: 13 residues. The CDR3 region is CASSLVRGYEQYF. The DNA for the CDR3 is TGTGCCAGCAGCTTAGTGAGGGGTTACGAGCAGTACTTC.

This clone was detected a few times. The J gene is TRBJ2-1, the V gene TRBV7-9, with a possible D match to TRBD2 (5 bases). The CDR3 totals 14 residues. V dropped 5 bases and J dropped 9 bases, with 17 bases sitting between them. Germline CDR1 reads SEHNR; CDR2 reads FQNEAQ (reference sequence). As DNA, the CDR3 is TGTGCCAGCAGCCCGTTTGAGGGAGTAGGTGAGCAGTTCTTC. Amino acids: CASSPFEGVGEQFF.